This TCR beta chain was recovered during a study of T cell changes during pregnancy in multiple sclerosis. The CDR3 loop spans 16 amino acids. CDR1 and CDR2 from the germline V gene are SGHTA and FQGNSA. V was clipped by 3 bases and J by 2 bases; unmatched bases: 9. The repertoire was sequenced with immunoSEQ multiplex PCR; TCRdb's copy has only in-frame clones and lacks some. This repertoire shows approximately 60,000 clones, 93% found once; its top ten account for 0.36%. Sequencing was performed on CD4+ T cells from peripheral blood mononuclear cells, taken before pregnancy. This sequence was found in a female donor with multiple sclerosis, enrolled in a pregnancy study. The chain uses TRBV7-2 and TRBJ2-7; TRBD2 aligns across 8 bases. The CDR3 protein is CASSLGAGGFTYEQYF. The CDR3 nucleotides are TGTGCCAGCAGCTTGGGGGCGGGGGGTTTTACCTACGAGCAGTACTTC.